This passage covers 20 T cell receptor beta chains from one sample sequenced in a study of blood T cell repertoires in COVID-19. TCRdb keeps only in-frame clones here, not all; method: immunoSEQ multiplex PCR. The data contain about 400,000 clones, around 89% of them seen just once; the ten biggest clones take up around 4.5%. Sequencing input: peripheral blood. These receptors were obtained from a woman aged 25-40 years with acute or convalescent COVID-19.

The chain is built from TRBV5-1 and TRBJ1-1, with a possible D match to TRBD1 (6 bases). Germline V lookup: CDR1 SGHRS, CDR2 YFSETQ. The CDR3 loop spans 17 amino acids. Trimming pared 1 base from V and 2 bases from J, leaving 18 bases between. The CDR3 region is CASSLRAGAGGNTEAFF. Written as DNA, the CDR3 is TGCGCCAGCAGCTTGAGGGCAGGGGCGGGCGGAAACACTGAAGCTTTCTTT.

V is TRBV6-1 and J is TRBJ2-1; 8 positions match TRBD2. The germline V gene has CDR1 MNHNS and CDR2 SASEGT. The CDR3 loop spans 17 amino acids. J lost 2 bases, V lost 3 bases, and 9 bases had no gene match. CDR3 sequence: CASSDAWTSLTYNEQFF. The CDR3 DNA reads TGTGCCAGCAGTGATGCTTGGACTAGCCTTACCTACAATGAGCAGTTCTTC.

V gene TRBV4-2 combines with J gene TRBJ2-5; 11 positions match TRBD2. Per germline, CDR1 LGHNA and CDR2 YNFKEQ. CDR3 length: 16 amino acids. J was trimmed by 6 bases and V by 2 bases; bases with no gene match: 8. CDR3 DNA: TGTGCCAGCAGCCAATCGTATAGCGGGGGGGCACAGACCCAGTACTTC. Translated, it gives CASSQSYSGGAQTQYF.

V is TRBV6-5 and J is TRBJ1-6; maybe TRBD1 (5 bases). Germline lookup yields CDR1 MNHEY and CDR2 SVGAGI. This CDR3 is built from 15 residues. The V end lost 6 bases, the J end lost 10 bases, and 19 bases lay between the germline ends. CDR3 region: CASRGRIGGGSPLHF. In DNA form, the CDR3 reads TGTGCCAGCAGGGGAAGGATCGGGGGTGGCTCACCCCTCCACTTT.

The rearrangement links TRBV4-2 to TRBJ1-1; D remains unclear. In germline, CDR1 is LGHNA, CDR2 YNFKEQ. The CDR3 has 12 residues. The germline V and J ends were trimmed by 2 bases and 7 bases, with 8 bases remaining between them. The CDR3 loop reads CASSQPPLEAFF. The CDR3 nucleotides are TGTGCCAGCAGCCAACCCCCCCTTGAAGCTTTCTTT.

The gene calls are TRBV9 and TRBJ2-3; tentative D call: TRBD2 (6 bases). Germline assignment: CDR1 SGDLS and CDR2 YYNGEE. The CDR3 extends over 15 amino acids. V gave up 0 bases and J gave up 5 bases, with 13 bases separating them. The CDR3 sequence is CASSVVSGGIDTQYF. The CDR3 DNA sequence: TGTGCCAGCAGCGTAGTTAGCGGAGGGATAGATACGCAGTATTTT.

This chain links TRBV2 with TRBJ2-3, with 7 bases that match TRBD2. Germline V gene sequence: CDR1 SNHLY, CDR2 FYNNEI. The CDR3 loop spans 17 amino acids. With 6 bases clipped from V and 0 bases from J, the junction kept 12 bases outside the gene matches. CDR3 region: CASRGYGEGTSTDTQYF. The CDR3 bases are TGTGCCAGCAGAGGGTATGGGGAGGGGACCAGCACAGATACGCAGTATTTT.

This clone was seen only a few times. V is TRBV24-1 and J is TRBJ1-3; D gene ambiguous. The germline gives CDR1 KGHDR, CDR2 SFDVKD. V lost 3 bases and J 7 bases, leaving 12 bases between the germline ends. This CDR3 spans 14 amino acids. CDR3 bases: TGTGCCACCAGTGATCCACGGGAAGGCAACACCATATATTTT. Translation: CATSDPREGNTIYF.

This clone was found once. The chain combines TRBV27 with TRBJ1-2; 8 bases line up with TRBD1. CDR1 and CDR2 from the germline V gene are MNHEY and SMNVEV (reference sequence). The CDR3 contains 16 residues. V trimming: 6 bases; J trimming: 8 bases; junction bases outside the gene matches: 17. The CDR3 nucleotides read TGTGCCAGCAGGGAGACAGGGGCAGTGGCCACGTCGGGCTACACCTTC. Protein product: CASRETGAVATSGYTF.

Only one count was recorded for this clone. The CDR3 region has the DNA TGTGCTAGTGGCAGGAACACCATATATTTT. It specifies CASGRNTIYF. J is TRBJ1-3 and V is TRBV12-5; D uncertain. CDR3 length: 10 amino acids. CDR1 is LGHNT and CDR2 is FRNRAP in the germline V gene. V shed 6 bases and J shed 7 bases, with 4 bases lying between them.

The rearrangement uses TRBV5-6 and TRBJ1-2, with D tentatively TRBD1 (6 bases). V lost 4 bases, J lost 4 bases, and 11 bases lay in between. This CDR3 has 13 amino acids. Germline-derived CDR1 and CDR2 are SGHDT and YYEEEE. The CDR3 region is CASSPQGIYGYTF. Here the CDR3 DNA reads TGTGCCAGCAGCCCACAGGGCATCTATGGCTACACCTTC. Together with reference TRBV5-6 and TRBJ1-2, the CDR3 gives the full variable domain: DAGVTQSPTHLIKTRGQQVTLRCSPKSGHDTVSWYQQALGQGPQFIFQYYEEEERQRGNFPDRFSGHQFPNYSSELNVNALLLGDSALYLCASSPQGIYGYTFGSGTRLTVV.

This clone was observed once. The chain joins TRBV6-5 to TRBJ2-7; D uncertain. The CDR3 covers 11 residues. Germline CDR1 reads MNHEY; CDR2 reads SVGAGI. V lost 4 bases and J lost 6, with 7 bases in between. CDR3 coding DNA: TGTGCCAGCAGTTTGTCTCTCGAGCAGTACTTC. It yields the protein CASSLSLEQYF.

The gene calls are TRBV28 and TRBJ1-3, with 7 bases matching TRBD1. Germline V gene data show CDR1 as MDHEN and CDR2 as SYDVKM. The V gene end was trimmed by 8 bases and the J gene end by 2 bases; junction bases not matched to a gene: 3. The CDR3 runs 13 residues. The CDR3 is CASRTGAGNTIYF. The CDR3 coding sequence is TGTGCCAGCCGAACAGGGGCTGGAAACACCATATATTTT.

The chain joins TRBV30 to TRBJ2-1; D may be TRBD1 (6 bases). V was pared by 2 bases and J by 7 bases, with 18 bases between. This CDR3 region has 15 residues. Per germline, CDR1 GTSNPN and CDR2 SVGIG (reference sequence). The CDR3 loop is CAWSKGVIVRNEQFF. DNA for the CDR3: TGTGCCTGGAGTAAGGGGGTTATAGTTCGGAATGAGCAGTTCTTC.

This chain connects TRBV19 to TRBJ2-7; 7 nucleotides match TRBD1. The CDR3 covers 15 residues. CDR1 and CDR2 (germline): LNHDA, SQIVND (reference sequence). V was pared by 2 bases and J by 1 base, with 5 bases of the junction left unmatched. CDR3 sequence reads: CASSIPGQKSYEQYF. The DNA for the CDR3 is TGTGCCAGTAGTATACCGGGACAGAAGTCCTACGAGCAGTACTTC.

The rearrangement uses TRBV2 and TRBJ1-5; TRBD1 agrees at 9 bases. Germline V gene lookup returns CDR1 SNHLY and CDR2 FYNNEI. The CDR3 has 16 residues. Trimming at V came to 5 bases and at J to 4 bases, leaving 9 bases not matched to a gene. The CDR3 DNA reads TGTGCCAGCAGTAAGCGCTATGGGACAGGGAATCAGCCCCAGCATTTT. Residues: CASSKRYGTGNQPQHF.

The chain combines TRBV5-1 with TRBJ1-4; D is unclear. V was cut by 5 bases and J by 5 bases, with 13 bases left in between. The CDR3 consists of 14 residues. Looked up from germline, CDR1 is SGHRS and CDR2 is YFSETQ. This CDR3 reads CASRKETGNEKLFF. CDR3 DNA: TGCGCCAGCAGGAAGGAGACGGGGAATGAAAAACTGTTTTTT.

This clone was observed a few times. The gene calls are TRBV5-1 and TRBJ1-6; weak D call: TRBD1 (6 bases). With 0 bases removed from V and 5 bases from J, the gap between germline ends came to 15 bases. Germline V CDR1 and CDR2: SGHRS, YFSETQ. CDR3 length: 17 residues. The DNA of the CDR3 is TGCGCCAGCAGCTTGGCCCTGGACAGCAATAATAATTCACCCCTCCACTTT. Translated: CASSLALDSNNNSPLHF.

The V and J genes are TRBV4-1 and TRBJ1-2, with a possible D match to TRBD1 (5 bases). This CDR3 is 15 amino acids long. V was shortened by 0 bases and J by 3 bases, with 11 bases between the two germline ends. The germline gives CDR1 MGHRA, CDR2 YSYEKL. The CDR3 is CASSQEEGRDYGYTF. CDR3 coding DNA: TGCGCCAGCAGCCAAGAGGAGGGGAGAGACTATGGCTACACCTTC.

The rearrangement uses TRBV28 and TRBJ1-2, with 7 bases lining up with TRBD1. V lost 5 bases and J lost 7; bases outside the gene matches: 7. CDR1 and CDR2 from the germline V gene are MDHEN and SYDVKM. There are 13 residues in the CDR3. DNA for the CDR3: TGTGCCAGCAGTAGGAGGGGGCGCGGTGGCTACACCTTC. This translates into CASSRRGRGGYTF.